This T cell receptor (beta chain) was captured by sequencing in a study of chemoradiotherapy in HPV16-positive cancers. Libraries were prepared by immunoSEQ multiplex PCR; TCRdb keeps only in-frame clonotypes and omits some of them. Seen here are about 8,800 clones, 70% observed once, and the top ten hold 10%. On this clone: Its antigen is as yet unknown.

Study observations and caveats: Better recurrence-free survival went with HPV-responsive T-cell expansion in HPV16-positive patients.

Germline lookup yields CDR1 SGHDN and CDR2 FVKESK. Trimming shortened V by 3 bases and J by 4 bases, and 9 bases separated the two germline ends. CDR3 length equals 13 residues. The TCR originated in a human donor with HPV-associated anogenital cancer. The J gene is TRBJ1-2, the V gene TRBV14; D ambiguous. Sequenced here: tumor tissue, sampled from a patient who underwent chemoradiotherapy. CDR3 amino acids: CASSQKVGYGYTF. The DNA for the CDR3 is TGTGCCAGCAGCCAGAAAGTGGGCTATGGCTACACCTTC.